Listed here are 18 T cell receptor beta chains from one sample, sequenced in a study of cytomegalovirus exposure and HLA in healthy donors. In the PCR, 60 Vbeta and 13 Jbeta primers were used. TCRdb's copy holds only in-frame clones and misses some; the assay was immunoSEQ multiplex PCR. In all, the sample yields 150,000 to 200,000 clones. Material: PBMCs. The receptors originated from a boy aged 5-17 years in good health and CMV-seronegative.

The chain combines TRBV18 with TRBJ2-5; D may be TRBD1 (5 bases). CDR3 length: 13 amino acids. V was cut by 4 bases and J by 5 bases, with 11 bases left in between. The germline gives CDR1 KGHSH, CDR2 LQKENI. In nucleotides, the CDR3 is TGTGCCAGCTCACAGGGGCACGGGGAGACCCAGTACTTC. It translates to CASSQGHGETQYF.

In the case of this clone: Other DNA sequences in the sample encode the same CDR3. This chain connects TRBV4-1 to TRBJ2-7; tentatively, D is TRBD2 (5 bases). Trimming removed 4 bases at V and 0 bases at J, with 13 bases between. CDR3 length: 15 amino acids. Germline assignment: CDR1 MGHRA and CDR2 YSYEKL. CDR3 region: CASSLSGESSYEQYF. CDR3 nucleotides: TGCGCCAGCAGCCTATCCGGGGAGAGCTCCTACGAGCAGTACTTC.

The V gene is TRBV11-2, the J gene TRBJ2-7, with a tentative D call TRBD1 (6 bases). The CDR3 spans 15 residues. Trimming took 5 bases from V and 2 from J, leaving 16 bases between them. Germline CDR1 SGHAT, CDR2 FQNNGV. The CDR3 DNA is TGTGCCAGCAGCAACAGGGCAGCCGGGCCCTACGAGCAGTACTTC. This sequence encodes CASSNRAAGPYEQYF.

This chain uses TRBV14 with TRBJ1-1; TRBD1 might be the D (6 bases). There are 11 residues in the CDR3. V shed 2 bases and J shed 10 bases, with 8 bases lying between them. Germline CDR1 and CDR2: SGHDN and FVKESK. CDR3 DNA sequence: TGTGCCAGCAGCCAACAGGGGAGAGCTTTCTTT. It translates to CASSQQGRAFF.

The chain has TRBV5-6 and TRBJ1-1; 9 bases line up with TRBD1. Germline-derived CDR1 and CDR2 are SGHDT and YYEEEE. There are 15 residues in the CDR3. J was trimmed by 4 bases and V by 2 bases; bases with no gene match: 6. CDR3 coding DNA: TGTGCCAGCAGCTTAGGACAGGGGTTGGGCACTGAAGCTTTCTTT. It codes for CASSLGQGLGTEAFF.

The chain combines TRBV12-5 with TRBJ1-1; possibly TRBD1 for D (5 bases). CDR1 is LGHNT, CDR2 FRNRAP, per germline. This CDR3 region has 12 residues. Trimming removed 2 bases from V and 5 bases from J, with 6 bases in between. The CDR3 bases are TGTGCTAGTGGTTTGCAGGGAACTGAAGCTTTCTTT. This sequence encodes CASGLQGTEAFF.

The V and J genes are TRBV15 and TRBJ2-1; 8 bases line up with TRBD2. Germline V gene lookup returns CDR1 LNHNV and CDR2 YYDKDF (reference sequence). Losses at the gene ends were 8 bases for V and 5 bases for J; bases not matched to a gene: 11. The length of the CDR3 is 15 residues. This chain's CDR3 is CATLERGGLHNEQFF. The CDR3 DNA reads as TGTGCCACCCTAGAACGGGGGGGCCTCCACAATGAGCAGTTCTTC.

The chain combines TRBV6-1 with TRBJ1-5; D is unresolved. Germline V lookup: CDR1 MNHNS, CDR2 SASEGT. Trimming shortened V by 4 bases and J by 5 bases, and 18 bases separated the two germline ends. The CDR3 consists of 16 residues. This CDR3 is CASSGGLFGYYQPQHF. The CDR3, as DNA: TGTGCCAGCAGTGGCGGTCTTTTCGGGTACTATCAGCCCCAGCATTTT.

The V gene is TRBV29-1, the J gene TRBJ1-1; D unclear. Germline V gene data show CDR1 as SQVTM and CDR2 as ANQGSEA. The V gene lost 8 bases and the J gene lost 6 bases, with 19 bases spanning the gap. CDR3 length: 13 residues. The CDR3 spells CSSFNSVRAEAFF. For the CDR3, the DNA is TGCAGCTCCTTTAACTCCGTTCGGGCTGAAGCTTTCTTT.

This chain links TRBV4-3 with TRBJ1-2; the D gene is possibly TRBD1 (6 bases). In germline, CDR1 is LGHNA, CDR2 YSLEER. The CDR3 loop spans 14 amino acids. Deletions cut 2 bases from V and 3 bases from J, with 10 bases between. DNA of the CDR3: TGCGCCAGCAGCCAAAGGGGGGGGGACTATGGCTACACCTTC. It specifies CASSQRGGDYGYTF.

V gene TRBV19 combines with J gene TRBJ2-7; 7 nucleotides match TRBD1. The CDR3 runs 13 residues. The germline CDR1 and CDR2 sequences are LNHDA and SQIVND (reference sequence). Trimming cost V 11 bases and J 6 bases; bases outside gene matches: 13. CDR3 sequence (DNA): TGTGCCCGCTACAGGGGACCCTTAGGCGAGCAGTACTTC. Translation: CARYRGPLGEQYF.

About this clone itself: Other DNA sequences within the sample encode an identical CDR3. The V and J genes are TRBV2 and TRBJ2-3; no reliable D call. The V gene lost 2 bases and the J gene lost 4 bases, with 10 bases spanning the gap. This CDR3 is 14 amino acids long. Per germline, CDR1 SNHLY and CDR2 FYNNEI. CDR3 in amino acids: CASSEWQDSDTQYF. Written as DNA, the CDR3 is TGTGCCAGCAGTGAATGGCAGGATTCAGATACGCAGTATTTT. The variable domain in full, completed from reference TRBV2 and TRBJ2-3, reads EPEVTQTPSHQVTQMGQEVILRCVPISNHLYFYWYRQILGQKVEFLVSFYNNEISEKSEIFDDQFSVERPDGSNFTLKIRSTKLEDSAMYFCASSEWQDSDTQYFGPGTRLTVL.

The DNA for the CDR3 is TGTGCCAGCAGCGGGATGAGGGGGCCCGACACTGAAGCTTTCTTT. Translating gives CASSGMRGPDTEAFF. J is TRBJ1-1 and V is TRBV2; 7 bases align to TRBD1. With V trimmed by 6 bases and J by 3 bases, 10 bases remained unmatched. This CDR3 region has 15 residues. The germline CDR1 and CDR2 sequences are SNHLY and FYNNEI. Full variable domain (missing parts from reference TRBV2 and TRBJ1-1): EPEVTQTPSHQVTQMGQEVILRCVPISNHLYFYWYRQILGQKVEFLVSFYNNEISEKSEIFDDQFSVERPDGSNFTLKIRSTKLEDSAMYFCASSGMRGPDTEAFFGQGTRLTVV.

The rearrangement uses TRBV5-1 and TRBJ2-1; possible D gene TRBD1, 6 bases. Trimming stripped 6 bases from V and 8 bases from J, with 18 bases between. The CDR3 covers 14 residues. Per the germline V gene, CDR1 is SGHRS and CDR2 is YFSETQ. DNA for the CDR3: TGCGCCAGCACCCAGGGGATTGGGTGGGATGAGCAGTTCTTC. It specifies CASTQGIGWDEQFF.

This sequence joins TRBV7-3 and TRBJ2-3; possibly TRBD1 for D (7 bases). Germline CDR1 reads SGHTA; CDR2 reads FQGTGA. This CDR3 spans 15 amino acids. The V and J ends lost 5 bases and 2 bases respectively, with 14 bases between them. CDR3 DNA: TGTGCCAGCAGCCCGCAGGGGGGACTCACAGATACGCAGTATTTT. It yields the protein CASSPQGGLTDTQYF.

The chain recombines TRBV4-1 with TRBJ2-1, with 10 positions matching TRBD2. The CDR3 totals 15 residues. V shed 3 bases, J shed 7 bases, and the junction held 6 bases outside the gene matches. Germline V gene data show CDR1 as MGHRA and CDR2 as YSYEKL. CDR3 bases: TGCGCCAGCAGCCATACTGAGCGGGGGGGGAATGAGCAGTTCTTC. The encoded protein is CASSHTERGGNEQFF.

The chain combines TRBV6-1 with TRBJ1-2; TRBD1 is a possible D gene (5 bases). Trimming removed 4 bases at V and 8 bases at J, with 11 bases between. There are 12 residues in the CDR3. The germline V gene encodes CDR1 MNHNS and CDR2 SASEGT. DNA of the CDR3: TGTGCCAGCAGTGTTGGGGCTAGAGGCTACACCTTC. Translated: CASSVGARGYTF.

Worth noting for this clone: Here the CDR3 omits its conserved ending phenylalanine or tryptophan, so a read error is the likely source. This chain joins TRBV19 and TRBJ1-5, with D possibly matching TRBD1 (5 bases). V was cut by 3 bases and J by 7 bases, with 10 bases left in between. The CDR3 spans 13 residues. Germline loops: CDR1 LNHDA, CDR2 SQIVND (reference sequence). CDR3 region: CASSILGGQPQHL. The CDR3, as DNA: TGTGCCAGTAGTATTCTCGGGGGACAGCCCCAGCATCTT.